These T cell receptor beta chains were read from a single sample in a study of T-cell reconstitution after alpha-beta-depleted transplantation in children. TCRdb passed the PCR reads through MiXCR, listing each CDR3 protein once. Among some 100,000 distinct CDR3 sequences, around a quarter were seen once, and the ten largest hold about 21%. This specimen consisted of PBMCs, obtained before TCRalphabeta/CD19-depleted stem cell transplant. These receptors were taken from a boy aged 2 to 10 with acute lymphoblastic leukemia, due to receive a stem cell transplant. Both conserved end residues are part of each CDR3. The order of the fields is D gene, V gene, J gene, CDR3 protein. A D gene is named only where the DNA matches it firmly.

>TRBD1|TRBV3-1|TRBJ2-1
CASSQSVKGQGLDEQFF
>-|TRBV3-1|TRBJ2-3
CASSQAGVSGDTQYF
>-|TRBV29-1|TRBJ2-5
CSVEEQGRRTQETQYF
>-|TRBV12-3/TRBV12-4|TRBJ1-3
CASSTGSGNTIYF
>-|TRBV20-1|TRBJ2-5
CSARDLAEGLQETQYF
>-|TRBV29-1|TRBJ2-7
CSAAGTYYEQYF
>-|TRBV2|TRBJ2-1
CASSEIAEQFF
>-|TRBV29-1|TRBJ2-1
CSVEGARMNEQFF
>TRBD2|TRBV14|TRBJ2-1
CASRRTAGVYNEQFF
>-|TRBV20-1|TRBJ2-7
CSARGRGRPSYEQYF
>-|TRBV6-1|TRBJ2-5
CASRGSGGGAETQYF
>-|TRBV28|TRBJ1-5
CASSPAGTNQPQHF
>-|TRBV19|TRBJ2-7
CASSVSGFPYEQYF
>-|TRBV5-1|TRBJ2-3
CASSGGTATDTQYF
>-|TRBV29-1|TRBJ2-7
CSVEGGDYEQYF
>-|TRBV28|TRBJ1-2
CASSLHAGRYGDTF
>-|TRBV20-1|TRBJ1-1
CSARDAPYRDKNTEAFF
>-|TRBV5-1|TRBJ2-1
CASSILEGRNNEQFF
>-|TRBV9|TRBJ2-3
CASSEGVTVTDTQYF
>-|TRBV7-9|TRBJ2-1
CASRGPGIGNEQFF
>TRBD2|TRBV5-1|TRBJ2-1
CASSFLPGLAEAYNEQFF
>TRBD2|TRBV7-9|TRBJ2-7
CASSPQVAGREQYF
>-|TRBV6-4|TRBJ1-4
CASLATGRREKLFF
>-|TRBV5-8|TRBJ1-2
CASSYGQAGYGYTF
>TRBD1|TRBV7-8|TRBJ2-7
CASSPRTGTYEQYF
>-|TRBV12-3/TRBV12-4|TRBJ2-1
CASSLVFGGAYNEQFF
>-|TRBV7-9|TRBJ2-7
CASSPKEFQGYEQYF
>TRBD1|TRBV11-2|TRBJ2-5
CASSPDRGEQTQYF
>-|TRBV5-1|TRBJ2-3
CASSLGQIIYTDTQYF
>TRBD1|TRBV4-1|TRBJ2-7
CASSDRQGPYEQYF
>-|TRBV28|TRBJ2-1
CASSFPLKRSRRNEQFF
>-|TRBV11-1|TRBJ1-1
CASSLASRVAFF
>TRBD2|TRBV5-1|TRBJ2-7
CASSTGTSGGAYEQYF
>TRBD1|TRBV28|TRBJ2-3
CASGPGQGEADTQYF
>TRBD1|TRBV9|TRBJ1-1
CASSAGGQAGTEAFF
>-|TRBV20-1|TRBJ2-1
CSARVSGDYNEQFF
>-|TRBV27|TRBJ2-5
CASSSRGGQETQYF
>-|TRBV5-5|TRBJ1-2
CASSLGFESFYGYTF
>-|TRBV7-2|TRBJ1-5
CASSPDARGRNQPQHF